This T cell receptor beta chain was found in a study of blood T cell repertoires in COVID-19. Study context: From the United States, Italy and Spain came samples of acute and convalescent COVID-19. PBMCs, B-cell-depleted T cells, or T cells were the source of the cDNA or gDNA that made up the material.

Per the authors' pipeline: How many nucleated cells were present was estimated from reference gene primer amplification. Method: immunoSEQ multiplex PCR; TCRdb's copy keeps in-frame clones and lacks some. D and trimming come from the DNA, and the V and J calls and clone size come from that table. The repertoire has 95,000 or so clones, under 90% of them found once; the top ten carry more than 20%. Germline lookup yields CDR1 MNHEY and CDR2 SVGAGI. V was clipped by 4 bases and J by 2 bases, with 14 bases between them. This CDR3 has 16 residues. This clone was counted a few times. What was sequenced was peripheral blood. The chain employs TRBV6-5 and TRBJ1-4; weak D call: TRBD1 (6 bases). The sequence was obtained from a human donor in a cohort sampled during active COVID-19. The CDR3 DNA follows: TGTGCCAGCAGTTCGAGGGGGACACGCACTAATGAAAAACTGTTTTTT. Its translation is CASSSRGTRTNEKLFF.